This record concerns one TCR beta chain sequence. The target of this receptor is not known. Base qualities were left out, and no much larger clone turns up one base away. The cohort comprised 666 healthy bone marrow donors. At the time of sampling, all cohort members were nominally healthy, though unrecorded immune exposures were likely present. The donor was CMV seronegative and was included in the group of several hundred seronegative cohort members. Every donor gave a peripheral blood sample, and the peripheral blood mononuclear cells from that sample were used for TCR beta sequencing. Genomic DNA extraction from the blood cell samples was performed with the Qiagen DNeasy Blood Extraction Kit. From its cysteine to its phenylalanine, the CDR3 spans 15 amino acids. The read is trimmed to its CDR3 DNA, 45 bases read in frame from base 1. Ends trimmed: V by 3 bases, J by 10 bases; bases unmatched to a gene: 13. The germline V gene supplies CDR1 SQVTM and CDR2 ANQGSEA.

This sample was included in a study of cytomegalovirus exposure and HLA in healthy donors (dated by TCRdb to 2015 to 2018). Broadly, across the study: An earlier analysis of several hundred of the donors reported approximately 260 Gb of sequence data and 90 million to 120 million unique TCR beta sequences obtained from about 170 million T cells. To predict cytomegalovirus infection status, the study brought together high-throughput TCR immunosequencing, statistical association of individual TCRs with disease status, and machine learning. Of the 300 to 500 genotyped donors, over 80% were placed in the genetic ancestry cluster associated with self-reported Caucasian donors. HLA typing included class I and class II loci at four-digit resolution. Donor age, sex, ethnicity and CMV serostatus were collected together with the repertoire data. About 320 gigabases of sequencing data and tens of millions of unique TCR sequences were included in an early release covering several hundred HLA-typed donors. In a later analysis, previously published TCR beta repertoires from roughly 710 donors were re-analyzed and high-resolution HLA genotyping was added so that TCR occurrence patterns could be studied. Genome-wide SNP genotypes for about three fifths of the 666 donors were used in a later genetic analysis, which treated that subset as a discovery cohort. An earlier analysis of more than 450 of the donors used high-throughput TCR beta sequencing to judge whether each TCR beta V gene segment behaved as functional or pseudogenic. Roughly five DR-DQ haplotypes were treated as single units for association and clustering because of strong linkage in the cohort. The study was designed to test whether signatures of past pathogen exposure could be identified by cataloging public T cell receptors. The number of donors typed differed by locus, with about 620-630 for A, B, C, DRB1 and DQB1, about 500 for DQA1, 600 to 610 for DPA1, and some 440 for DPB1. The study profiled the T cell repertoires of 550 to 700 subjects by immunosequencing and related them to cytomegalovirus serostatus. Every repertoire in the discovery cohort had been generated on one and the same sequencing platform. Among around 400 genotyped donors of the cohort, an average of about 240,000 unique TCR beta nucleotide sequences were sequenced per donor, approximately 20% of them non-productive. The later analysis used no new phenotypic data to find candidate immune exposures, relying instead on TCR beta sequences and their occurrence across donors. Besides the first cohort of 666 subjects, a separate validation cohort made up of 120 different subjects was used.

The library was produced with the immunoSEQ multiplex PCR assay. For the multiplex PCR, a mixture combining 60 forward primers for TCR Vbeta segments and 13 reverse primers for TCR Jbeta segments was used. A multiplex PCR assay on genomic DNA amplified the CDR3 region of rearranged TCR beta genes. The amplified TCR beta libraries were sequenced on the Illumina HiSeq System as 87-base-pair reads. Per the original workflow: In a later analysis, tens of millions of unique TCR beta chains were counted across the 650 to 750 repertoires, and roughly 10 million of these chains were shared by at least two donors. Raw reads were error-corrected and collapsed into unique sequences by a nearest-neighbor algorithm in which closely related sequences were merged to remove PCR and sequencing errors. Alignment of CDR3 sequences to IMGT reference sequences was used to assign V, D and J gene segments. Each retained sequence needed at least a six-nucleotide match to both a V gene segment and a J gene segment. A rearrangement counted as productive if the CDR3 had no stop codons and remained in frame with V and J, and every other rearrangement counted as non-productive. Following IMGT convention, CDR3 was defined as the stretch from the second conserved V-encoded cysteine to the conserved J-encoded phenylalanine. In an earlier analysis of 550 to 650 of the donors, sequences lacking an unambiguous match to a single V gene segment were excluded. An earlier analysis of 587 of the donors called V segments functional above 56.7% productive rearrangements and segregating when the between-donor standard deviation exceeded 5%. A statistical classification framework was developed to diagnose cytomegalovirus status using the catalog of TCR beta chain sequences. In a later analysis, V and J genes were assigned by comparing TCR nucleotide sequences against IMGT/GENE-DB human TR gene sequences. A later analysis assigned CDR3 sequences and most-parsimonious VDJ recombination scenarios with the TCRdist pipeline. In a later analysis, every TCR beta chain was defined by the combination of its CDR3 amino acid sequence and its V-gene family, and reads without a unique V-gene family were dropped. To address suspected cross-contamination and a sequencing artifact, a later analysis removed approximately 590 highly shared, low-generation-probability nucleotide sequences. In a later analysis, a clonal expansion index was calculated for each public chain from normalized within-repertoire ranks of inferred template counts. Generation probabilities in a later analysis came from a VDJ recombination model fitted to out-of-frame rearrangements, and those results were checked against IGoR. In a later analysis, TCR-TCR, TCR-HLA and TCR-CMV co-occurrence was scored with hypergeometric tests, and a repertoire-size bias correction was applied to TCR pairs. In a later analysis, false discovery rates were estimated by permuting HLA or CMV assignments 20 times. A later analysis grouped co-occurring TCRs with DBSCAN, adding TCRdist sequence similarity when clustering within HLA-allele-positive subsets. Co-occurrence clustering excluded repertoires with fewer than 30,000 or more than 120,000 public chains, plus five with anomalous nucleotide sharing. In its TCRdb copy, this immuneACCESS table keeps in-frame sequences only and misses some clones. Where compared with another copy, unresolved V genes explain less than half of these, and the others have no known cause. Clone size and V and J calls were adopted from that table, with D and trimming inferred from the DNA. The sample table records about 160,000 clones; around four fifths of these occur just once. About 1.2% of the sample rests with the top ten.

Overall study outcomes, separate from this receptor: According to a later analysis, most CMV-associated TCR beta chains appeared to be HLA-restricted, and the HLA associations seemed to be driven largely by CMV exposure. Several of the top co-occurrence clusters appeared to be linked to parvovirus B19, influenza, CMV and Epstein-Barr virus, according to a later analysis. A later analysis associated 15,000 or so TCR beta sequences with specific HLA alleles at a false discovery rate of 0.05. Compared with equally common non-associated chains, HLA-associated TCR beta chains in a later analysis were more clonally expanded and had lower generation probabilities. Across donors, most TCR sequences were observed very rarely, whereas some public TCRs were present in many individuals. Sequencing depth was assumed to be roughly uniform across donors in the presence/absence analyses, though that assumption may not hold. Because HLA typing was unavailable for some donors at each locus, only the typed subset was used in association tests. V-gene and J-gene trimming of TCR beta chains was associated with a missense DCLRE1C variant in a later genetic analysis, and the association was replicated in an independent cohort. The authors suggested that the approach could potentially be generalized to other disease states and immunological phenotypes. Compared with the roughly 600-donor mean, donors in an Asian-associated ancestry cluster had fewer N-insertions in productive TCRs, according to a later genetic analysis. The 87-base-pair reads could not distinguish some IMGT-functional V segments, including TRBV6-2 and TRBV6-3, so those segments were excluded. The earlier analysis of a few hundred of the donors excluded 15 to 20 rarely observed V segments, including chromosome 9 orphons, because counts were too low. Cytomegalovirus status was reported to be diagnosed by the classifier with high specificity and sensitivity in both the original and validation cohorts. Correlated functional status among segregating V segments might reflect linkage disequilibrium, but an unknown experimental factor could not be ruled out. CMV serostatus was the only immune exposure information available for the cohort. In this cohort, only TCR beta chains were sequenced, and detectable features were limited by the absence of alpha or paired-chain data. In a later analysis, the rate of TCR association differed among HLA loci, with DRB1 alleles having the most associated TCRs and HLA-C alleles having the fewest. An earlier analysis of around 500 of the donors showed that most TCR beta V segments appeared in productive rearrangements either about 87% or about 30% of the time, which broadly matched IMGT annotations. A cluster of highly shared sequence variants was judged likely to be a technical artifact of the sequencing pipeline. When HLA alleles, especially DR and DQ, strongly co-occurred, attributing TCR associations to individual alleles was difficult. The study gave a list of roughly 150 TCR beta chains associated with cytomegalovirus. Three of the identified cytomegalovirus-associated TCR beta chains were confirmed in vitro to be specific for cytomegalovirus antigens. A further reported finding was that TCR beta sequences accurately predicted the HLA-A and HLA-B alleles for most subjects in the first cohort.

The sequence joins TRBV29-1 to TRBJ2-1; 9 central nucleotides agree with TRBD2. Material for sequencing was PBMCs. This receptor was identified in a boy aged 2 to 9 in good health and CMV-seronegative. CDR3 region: CSVEASLAGDREQFF. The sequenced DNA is TGCAGCGTTGAGGCCTCCTTAGCGGGAGACCGGGAGCAGTTCTTC.